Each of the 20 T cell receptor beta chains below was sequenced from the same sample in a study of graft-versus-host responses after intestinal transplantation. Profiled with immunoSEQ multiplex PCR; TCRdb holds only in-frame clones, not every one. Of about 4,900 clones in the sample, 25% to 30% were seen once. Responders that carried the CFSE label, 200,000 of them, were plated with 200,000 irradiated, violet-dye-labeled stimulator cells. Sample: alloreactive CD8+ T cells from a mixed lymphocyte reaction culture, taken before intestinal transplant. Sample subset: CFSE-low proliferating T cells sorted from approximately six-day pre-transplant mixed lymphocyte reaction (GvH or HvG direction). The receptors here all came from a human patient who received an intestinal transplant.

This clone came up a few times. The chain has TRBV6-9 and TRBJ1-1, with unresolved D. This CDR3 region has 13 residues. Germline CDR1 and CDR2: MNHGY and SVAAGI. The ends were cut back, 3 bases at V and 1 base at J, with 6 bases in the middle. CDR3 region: CASSYTGNTEAFF. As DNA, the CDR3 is TGTGCCAGCAGTTACACCGGGAACACTGAAGCTTTCTTT.

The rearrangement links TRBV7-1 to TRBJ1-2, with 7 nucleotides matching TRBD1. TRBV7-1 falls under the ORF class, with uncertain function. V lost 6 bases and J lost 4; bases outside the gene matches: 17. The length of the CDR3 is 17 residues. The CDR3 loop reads CASSSPLLDRKFYGYTF. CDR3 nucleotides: TGTGCCAGCAGTTCGCCCCTCCTGGACAGGAAGTTCTATGGCTACACCTTC.

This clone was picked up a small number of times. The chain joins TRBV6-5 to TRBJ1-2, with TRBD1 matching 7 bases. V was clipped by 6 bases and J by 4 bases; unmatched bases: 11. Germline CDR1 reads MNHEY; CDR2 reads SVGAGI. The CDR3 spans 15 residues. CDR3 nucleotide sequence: TGTGCCAGCAGGCCATCAGGGGGACCTATCTATGGCTACACCTTC. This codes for CASRPSGGPIYGYTF.

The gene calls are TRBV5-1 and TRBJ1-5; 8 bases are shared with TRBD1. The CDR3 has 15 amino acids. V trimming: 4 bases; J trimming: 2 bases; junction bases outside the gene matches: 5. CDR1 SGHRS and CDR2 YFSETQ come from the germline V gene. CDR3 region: CASSPGQGGNQPQHF. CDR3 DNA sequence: TGCGCCAGCAGCCCCGGACAGGGTGGCAATCAGCCCCAGCATTTT.

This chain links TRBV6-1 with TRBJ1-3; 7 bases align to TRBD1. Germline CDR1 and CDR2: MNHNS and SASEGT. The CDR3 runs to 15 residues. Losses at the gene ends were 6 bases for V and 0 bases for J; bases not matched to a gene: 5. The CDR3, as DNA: TGTGCCAGCAGGGGGGACAGAAACTCTGGAAACACCATATATTTT. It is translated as CASRGDRNSGNTIYF.

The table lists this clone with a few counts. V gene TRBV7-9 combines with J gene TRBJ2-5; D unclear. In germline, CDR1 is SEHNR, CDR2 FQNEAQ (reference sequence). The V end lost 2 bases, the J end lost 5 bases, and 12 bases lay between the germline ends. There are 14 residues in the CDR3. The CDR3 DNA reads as TGTGCCAGCAGCTTAAGTGTTAGTTGGGAGACCCAGTACTTC. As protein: CASSLSVSWETQYF.

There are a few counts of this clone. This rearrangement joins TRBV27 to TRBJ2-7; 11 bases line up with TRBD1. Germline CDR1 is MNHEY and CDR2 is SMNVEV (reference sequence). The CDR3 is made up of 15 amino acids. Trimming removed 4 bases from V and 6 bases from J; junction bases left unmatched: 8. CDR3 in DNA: TGTGCCAGCAGTTCCCCAGGACAGGGGGCGGTCGAGCAGTACTTC. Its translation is CASSSPGQGAVEQYF.

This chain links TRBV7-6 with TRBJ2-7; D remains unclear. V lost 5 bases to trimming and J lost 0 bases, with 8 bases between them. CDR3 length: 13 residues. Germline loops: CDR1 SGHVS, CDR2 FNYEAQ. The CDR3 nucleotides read TGTGCCAGCAGCCCAGAGGCCTCCTACGAGCAGTACTTC. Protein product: CASSPEASYEQYF.

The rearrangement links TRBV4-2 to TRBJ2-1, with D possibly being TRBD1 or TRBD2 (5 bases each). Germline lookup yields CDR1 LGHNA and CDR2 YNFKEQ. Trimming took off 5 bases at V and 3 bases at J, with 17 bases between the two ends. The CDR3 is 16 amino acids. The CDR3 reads CASSGLGTYLYNEQFF. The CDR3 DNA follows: TGTGCCAGCAGCGGGTTGGGGACCTATCTCTACAATGAGCAGTTCTTC.

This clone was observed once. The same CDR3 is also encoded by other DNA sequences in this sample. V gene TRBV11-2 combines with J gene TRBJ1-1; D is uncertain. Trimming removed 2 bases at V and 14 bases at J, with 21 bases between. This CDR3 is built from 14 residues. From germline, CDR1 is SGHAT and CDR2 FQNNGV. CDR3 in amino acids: CASSLSSDSPVDFF. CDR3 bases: TGTGCCAGCAGCTTAAGTTCCGACTCTCCTGTCGACTTCTTT.

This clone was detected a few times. The CDR3 bases are TGTGCCAGCAGTACCGGGACAGGGGGCGCCGAAACCGGGGAGCTGTTTTTT. This gives the protein CASSTGTGGAETGELFF. This chain joins TRBV27 and TRBJ2-2; 12 positions match TRBD1. The CDR3 is 17 amino acids. Germline values: CDR1 MNHEY, CDR2 SMNVEV (reference sequence). V gave up 5 bases and J gave up 5 bases; unmatched junction bases: 9.

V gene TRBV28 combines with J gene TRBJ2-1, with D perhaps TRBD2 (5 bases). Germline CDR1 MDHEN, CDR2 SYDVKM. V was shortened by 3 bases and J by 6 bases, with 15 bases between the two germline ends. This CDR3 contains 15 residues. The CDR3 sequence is CASSFPEAGRNEQFF. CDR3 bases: TGTGCCAGCAGTTTCCCGGAGGCAGGACGCAATGAGCAGTTCTTC.

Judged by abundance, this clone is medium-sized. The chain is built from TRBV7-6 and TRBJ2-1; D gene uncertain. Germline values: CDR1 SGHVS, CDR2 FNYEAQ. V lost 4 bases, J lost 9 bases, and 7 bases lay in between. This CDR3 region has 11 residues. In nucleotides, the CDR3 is TGTGCCAGCAGCTCCGCGGTTGAGCAGTTCTTC. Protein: CASSSAVEQFF.

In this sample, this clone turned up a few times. CDR3 in DNA: TGTGCCTGGAGTAAATCAGGCCAGCCCCAGCATTTT. Protein product: CAWSKSGQPQHF. The chain has TRBV30 and TRBJ1-5, with no clear D. Germline V CDR1 and CDR2: GTSNPN, SVGIG (reference sequence). V lost 2 bases, J lost 7 bases, and 9 bases lay in between. This CDR3 comprises 12 residues.

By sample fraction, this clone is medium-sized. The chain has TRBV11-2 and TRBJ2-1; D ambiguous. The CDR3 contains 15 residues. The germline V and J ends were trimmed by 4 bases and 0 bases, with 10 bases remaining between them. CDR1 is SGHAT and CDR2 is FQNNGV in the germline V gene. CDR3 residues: CASSYLVPSYNEQFF. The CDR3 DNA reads TGTGCCAGCAGCTACCTAGTACCCTCCTACAATGAGCAGTTCTTC.

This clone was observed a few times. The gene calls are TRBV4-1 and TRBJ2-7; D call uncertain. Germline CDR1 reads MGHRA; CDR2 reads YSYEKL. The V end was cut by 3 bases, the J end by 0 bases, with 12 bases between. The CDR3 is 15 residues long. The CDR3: CASSQRHPSSYEQYF. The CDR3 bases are TGCGCCAGCAGCCAGAGACACCCGAGCTCCTACGAGCAGTACTTC.

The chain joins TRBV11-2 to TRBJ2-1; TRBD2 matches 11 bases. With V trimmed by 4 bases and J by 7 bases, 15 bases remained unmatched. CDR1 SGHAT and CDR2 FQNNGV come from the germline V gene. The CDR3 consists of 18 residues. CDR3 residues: CASSSYATSGKAGNEQFF. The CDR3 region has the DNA TGTGCCAGCAGCTCATACGCGACTAGCGGGAAAGCCGGGAATGAGCAGTTCTTC.

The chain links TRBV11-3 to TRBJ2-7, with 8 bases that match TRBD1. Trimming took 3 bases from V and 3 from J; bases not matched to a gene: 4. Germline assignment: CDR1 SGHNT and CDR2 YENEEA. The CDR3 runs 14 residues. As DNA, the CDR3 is TGTGCCAGCAGCTTTGGGGGGACAGGCTACGAGCAGTACTTC. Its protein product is CASSFGGTGYEQYF.

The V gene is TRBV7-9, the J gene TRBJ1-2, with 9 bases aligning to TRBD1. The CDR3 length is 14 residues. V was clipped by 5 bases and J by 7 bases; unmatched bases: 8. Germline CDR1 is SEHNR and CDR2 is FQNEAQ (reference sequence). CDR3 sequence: CASSMGQGQGGYTF. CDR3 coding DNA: TGTGCCAGCAGCATGGGACAGGGACAAGGTGGCTACACCTTC.

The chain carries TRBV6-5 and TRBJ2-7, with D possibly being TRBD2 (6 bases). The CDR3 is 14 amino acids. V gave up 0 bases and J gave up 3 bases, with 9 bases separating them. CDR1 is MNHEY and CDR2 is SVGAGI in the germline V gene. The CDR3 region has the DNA TGTGCCAGCAGTTACTCCGGGGGTGGCTACGAGCAGTACTTC. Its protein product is CASSYSGGGYEQYF.